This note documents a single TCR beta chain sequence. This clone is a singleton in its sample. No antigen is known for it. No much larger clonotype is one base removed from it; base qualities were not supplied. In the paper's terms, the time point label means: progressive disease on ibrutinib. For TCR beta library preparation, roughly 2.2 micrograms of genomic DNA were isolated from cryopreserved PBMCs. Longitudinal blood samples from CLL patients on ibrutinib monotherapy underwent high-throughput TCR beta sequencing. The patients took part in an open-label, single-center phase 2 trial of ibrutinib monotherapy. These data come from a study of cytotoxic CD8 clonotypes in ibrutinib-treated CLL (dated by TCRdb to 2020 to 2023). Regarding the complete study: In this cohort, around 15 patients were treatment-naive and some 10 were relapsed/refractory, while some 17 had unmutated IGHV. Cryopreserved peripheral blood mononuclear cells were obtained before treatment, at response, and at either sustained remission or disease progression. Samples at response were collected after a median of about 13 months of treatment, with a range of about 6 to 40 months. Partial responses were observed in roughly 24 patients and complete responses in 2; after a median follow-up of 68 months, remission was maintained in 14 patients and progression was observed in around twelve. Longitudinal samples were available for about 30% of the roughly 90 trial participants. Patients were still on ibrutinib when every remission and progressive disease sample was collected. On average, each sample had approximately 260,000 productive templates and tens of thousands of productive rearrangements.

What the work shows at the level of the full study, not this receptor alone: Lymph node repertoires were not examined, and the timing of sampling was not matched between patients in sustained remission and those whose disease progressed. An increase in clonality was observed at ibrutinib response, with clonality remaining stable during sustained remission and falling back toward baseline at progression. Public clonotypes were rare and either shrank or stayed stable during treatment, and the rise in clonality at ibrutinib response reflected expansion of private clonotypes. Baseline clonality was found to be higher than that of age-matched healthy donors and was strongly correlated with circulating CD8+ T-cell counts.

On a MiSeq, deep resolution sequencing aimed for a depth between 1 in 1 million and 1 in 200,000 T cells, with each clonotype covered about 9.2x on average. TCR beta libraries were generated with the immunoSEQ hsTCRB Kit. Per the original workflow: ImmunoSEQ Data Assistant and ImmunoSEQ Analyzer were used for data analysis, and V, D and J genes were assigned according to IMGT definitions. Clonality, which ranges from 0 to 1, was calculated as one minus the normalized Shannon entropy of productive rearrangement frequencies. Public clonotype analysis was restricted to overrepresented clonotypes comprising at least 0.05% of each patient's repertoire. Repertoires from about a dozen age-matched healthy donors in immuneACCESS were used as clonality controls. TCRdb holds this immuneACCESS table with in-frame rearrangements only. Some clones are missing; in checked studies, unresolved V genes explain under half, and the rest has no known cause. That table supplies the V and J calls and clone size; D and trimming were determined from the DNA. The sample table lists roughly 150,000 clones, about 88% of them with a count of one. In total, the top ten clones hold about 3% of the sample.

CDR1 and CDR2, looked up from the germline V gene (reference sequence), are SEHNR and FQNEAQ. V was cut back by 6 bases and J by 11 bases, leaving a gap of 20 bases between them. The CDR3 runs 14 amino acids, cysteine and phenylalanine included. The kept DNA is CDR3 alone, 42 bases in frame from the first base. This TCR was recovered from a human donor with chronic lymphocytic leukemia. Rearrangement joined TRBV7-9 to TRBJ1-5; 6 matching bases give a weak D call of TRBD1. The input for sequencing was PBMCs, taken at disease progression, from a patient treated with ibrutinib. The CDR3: CASSQSGVNSAQHF. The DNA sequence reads TGTGCCAGCAGTCAGTCAGGGGTGAATTCGGCCCAGCATTTT. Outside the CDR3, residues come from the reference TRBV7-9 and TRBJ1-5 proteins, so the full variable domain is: DTGVSQNPRHKITKRGQNVTFRCDPISEHNRLYWYRQTLGQGPEFLTYFQNEAQLEKSRLLSDRFSAERPKGSFSTLEIQRTEQGDSAMYLCASSQSGVNSAQHFGDGTRLSIL.